This T cell receptor beta chain stems from a study of T cell repertoires in cytomegalovirus infection. Study details: Shared public TCR beta signatures pointed to both CMV infection and a matching HLA type. Study findings and constraints: Dominating the ex vivo response were HLA-C-restricted CMV-specific TCR beta clonotypes. The cumulative frequency of public TCR beta families distinguished individuals who carried CMV together with the relevant HLA.

CDR3 length: 15 amino acids. V lost 3 bases and J lost 10, with 16 bases in between. The germline CDR1 and CDR2 sequences are MDHEN and SYDVKM. In regard to this clonotype: Its antigen is not identified.

TCRdb reprocessed the reads via MiXCR and lists one record per CDR3 protein. The repertoire holds roughly 760,000 distinct CDR3 sequences, with roughly a third as singletons. Sequences were obtained from PBMCs. The source of this sequence is a human donor in good health (CMV status not recorded). Some clones in this sample may be carry-over from other donors' samples. This rearrangement joins TRBV28 to TRBJ1-6; D gene ambiguous. The CDR3 region has the DNA TGTGCCAGCAGTTTTGACCCCCGCGGCGGGTCACCCCTCCACTTT. Its translation is CASSFDPRGGSPLHF.